A selection of T cell receptor beta chains follows, all from one sample in a study of PD-L1 blockade in urothelial cancer. Repertoires were generated with immunoSEQ multiplex PCR, while TCRdb's copy carries only in-frame clones and drops some. This repertoire shows tens of thousands of clones, approximately 81% found once; its top ten account for about 4.7%. The sample in question was PBMCs, obtained around atezolizumab (anti-PD-L1) treatment. These receptors all stem from a man between 70 and 80 years old with urothelial cancer. Both conserved end residues are part of each CDR3. Fields, in order: D gene, J gene, V gene, clone size, CDR3 protein, CDR3 DNA. The D gene is left open where the match is weak. Not all rows give a size; the values are once, few, many and, for expanded clones, a class.

d_call: TRBD1
j_call: TRBJ2-7
v_call: TRBV30
clone_size: few
cdr3_aa: CAWSALQGIGEQYF
cdr3_nt: TGTGCCTGGAGTGCCTTACAGGGGATCGGCGAGCAGTACTTC

d_call: TRBD2
j_call: TRBJ2-1
v_call: TRBV6-6
clone_size: few
cdr3_aa: CASSPWTSGSHNEQFF
cdr3_nt: TGTGCCAGCAGTCCTTGGACTAGCGGGAGCCACAATGAGCAGTTCTTC

d_call: .
j_call: TRBJ2-2
v_call: TRBV27
clone_size: .
cdr3_aa: CASSPDSRRFTGELFF
cdr3_nt: TGTGCCAGCAGTCCGGACAGTCGACGATTCACCGGGGAGCTGTTTTTT

d_call: TRBD1
j_call: TRBJ2-7
v_call: TRBV5-1
clone_size: few
cdr3_aa: CASSGTGVAYEQYF
cdr3_nt: TGCGCCAGCAGCGGGACAGGGGTGGCCTACGAGCAGTACTTC

d_call: TRBD2
j_call: TRBJ2-3
v_call: TRBV19
clone_size: .
cdr3_aa: CASSPGLAGGDTQYF
cdr3_nt: TGTGCCAGTAGTCCGGGACTAGCGGGAGGAGATACGCAGTATTTT

d_call: .
j_call: TRBJ2-3
v_call: TRBV28
clone_size: .
cdr3_aa: CASSFSGDSTDTQYF
cdr3_nt: TGTGCCAGCAGTTTTTCGGGTGATAGCACAGATACGCAGTATTTT

d_call: TRBD1
j_call: TRBJ2-7
v_call: TRBV27
clone_size: .
cdr3_aa: CASSPGTGQGNYEQYF
cdr3_nt: TGTGCCAGCAGTCCTGGGACAGGCCAGGGCAATTACGAGCAGTACTTC

d_call: TRBD1
j_call: TRBJ1-1
v_call: TRBV18
clone_size: .
cdr3_aa: CASSPRTGALNTEAFF
cdr3_nt: TGTGCCAGCTCACCTCGGACAGGGGCGTTGAACACTGAAGCTTTCTTT

d_call: TRBD1
j_call: TRBJ1-5
v_call: TRBV19
clone_size: .
cdr3_aa: CATRQGVAQPQHF
cdr3_nt: TGTGCCACCCGACAGGGCGTTGCTCAGCCCCAGCATTTT

d_call: TRBD1
j_call: TRBJ1-3
v_call: TRBV5-1
clone_size: .
cdr3_aa: CASSRTGTYSSSGNTIYF
cdr3_nt: TGCGCCAGCAGTCGGACAGGAACCTATTCGAGCTCTGGAAACACCATATATTTT

d_call: TRBD1
j_call: TRBJ1-4
v_call: TRBV28
clone_size: .
cdr3_aa: CASSLSTRQGDEKLFF
cdr3_nt: TGTGCCAGCAGTTTATCCACCCGACAGGGGGATGAAAAACTGTTTTTT

d_call: .
j_call: TRBJ1-1
v_call: TRBV28
clone_size: once
cdr3_aa: CASSSSGVRTEAFF
cdr3_nt: TGTGCCAGCAGTTCCTCAGGGGTGAGGACTGAAGCTTTCTTT

d_call: .
j_call: TRBJ2-5
v_call: TRBV28
clone_size: .
cdr3_aa: CASSLGDLYQETQYF
cdr3_nt: TGTGCCAGCAGTCTTGGGGACTTATACCAAGAGACCCAGTACTTC

d_call: .
j_call: TRBJ2-7
v_call: TRBV6-1
clone_size: .
cdr3_aa: CASSENQGLYEQYF
cdr3_nt: TGTGCCAGCAGTGAAAACCAGGGACTCTACGAGCAGTACTTC

d_call: .
j_call: TRBJ1-1
v_call: TRBV5-1
clone_size: .
cdr3_aa: CASTLGGRPNTEAFF
cdr3_nt: TGCGCCAGCACCCTGGGGGGGCGTCCGAACACTGAAGCTTTCTTT

d_call: .
j_call: TRBJ2-1
v_call: TRBV5-4
clone_size: .
cdr3_aa: CASSLPSFEQFF
cdr3_nt: TGTGCCAGCAGCCTACCTAGTTTTGAGCAGTTCTTC

d_call: TRBD2
j_call: TRBJ2-1
v_call: TRBV9
clone_size: .
cdr3_aa: CASSGRRTSGDYNEQFF
cdr3_nt: TGTGCCAGCAGCGGACGAAGAACTAGCGGGGACTACAATGAGCAGTTCTTC

d_call: TRBD1
j_call: TRBJ2-7
v_call: TRBV6-6
clone_size: .
cdr3_aa: CASSPGQGWDEQYF
cdr3_nt: TGTGCCAGCAGCCCAGGACAGGGTTGGGACGAGCAGTACTTC

d_call: .
j_call: TRBJ2-5
v_call: TRBV18
clone_size: .
cdr3_aa: CASSPISQETQYF
cdr3_nt: TGTGCCAGCTCACCTATCTCCCAAGAGACCCAGTACTTC

d_call: TRBD2
j_call: TRBJ2-3
v_call: TRBV19
clone_size: .
cdr3_aa: CASSPRGLAGPTDTQYF
cdr3_nt: TGTGCCAGTAGTCCCCGGGGACTAGCGGGGCCCACAGATACGCAGTATTTT

d_call: TRBD2
j_call: TRBJ2-1
v_call: TRBV6-5
clone_size: once
cdr3_aa: CASRTSGRRGNEQFF
cdr3_nt: TGTGCCAGCAGGACTAGCGGGAGGCGAGGTAATGAGCAGTTCTTC

d_call: TRBD1
j_call: TRBJ2-7
v_call: TRBV28
clone_size: .
cdr3_aa: CASSLWLAGGGFDEQYF
cdr3_nt: TGTGCCAGCAGTTTATGGCTCGCAGGGGGCGGTTTTGACGAGCAGTACTTC

d_call: .
j_call: TRBJ1-2
v_call: TRBV10-3
clone_size: .
cdr3_aa: CASGTSQSGRFNYGYTF
cdr3_nt: TGTGCCAGCGGTACTTCTCAAAGTGGGAGGTTTAACTATGGCTACACCTTC

d_call: .
j_call: TRBJ2-7
v_call: TRBV2
clone_size: .
cdr3_aa: CASSPPWTERDSYEQYF
cdr3_nt: TGTGCCAGCAGCCCCCCTTGGACTGAGAGGGACTCCTACGAGCAGTACTTC

d_call: TRBD1
j_call: TRBJ1-1
v_call: TRBV29-1
clone_size: .
cdr3_aa: CSALQGANTEAFF
cdr3_nt: TGCAGCGCGCTACAGGGGGCGAACACTGAAGCTTTCTTT

d_call: .
j_call: TRBJ2-2
v_call: TRBV28
clone_size: once
cdr3_aa: CASSSGSTYGELFF
cdr3_nt: TGTGCCAGCAGTTCGGGGAGTACGTACGGGGAGCTGTTTTTT

d_call: TRBD1
j_call: TRBJ2-1
v_call: TRBV28
clone_size: .
cdr3_aa: CASRDRGSYNEQFF
cdr3_nt: TGTGCCAGCAGGGACAGGGGCTCCTACAATGAGCAGTTCTTC

d_call: TRBD1
j_call: TRBJ1-1
v_call: TRBV4-1
clone_size: .
cdr3_aa: CASSPLGQVTPRNTEAFF
cdr3_nt: TGCGCCAGCAGCCCTCTAGGACAGGTGACCCCTCGGAACACTGAAGCTTTCTTT

d_call: TRBD1
j_call: TRBJ1-5
v_call: TRBV5-6
clone_size: .
cdr3_aa: CASSLGGTGGGNQPQHF
cdr3_nt: TGTGCCAGCAGCTTGGGGGGAACAGGGGGAGGCAATCAGCCCCAGCATTTT

d_call: .
j_call: TRBJ1-5
v_call: TRBV6-1
clone_size: .
cdr3_aa: CASSEAQSVLNQPQHF
cdr3_nt: TGTGCCAGCAGTGAAGCGCAATCGGTGCTCAATCAGCCCCAGCATTTT

d_call: TRBD1
j_call: TRBJ1-1
v_call: TRBV10-3
clone_size: once
cdr3_aa: CAITGGPPLRAEAFF
cdr3_nt: TGTGCCATCACAGGGGGGCCGCCCCTTAGGGCTGAAGCTTTCTTT

d_call: .
j_call: TRBJ1-5
v_call: TRBV5-6
clone_size: .
cdr3_aa: CASSLTGNNQPQHF
cdr3_nt: TGTGCCAGCAGCTTGACGGGGAACAATCAGCCCCAGCATTTT

d_call: .
j_call: TRBJ1-5
v_call: TRBV18
clone_size: .
cdr3_aa: CASSPWGRVPQHF
cdr3_nt: TGTGCCAGCTCACCGTGGGGCAGGGTGCCCCAGCATTTT

d_call: TRBD1
j_call: TRBJ2-2
v_call: TRBV9
clone_size: .
cdr3_aa: CASRRTGGGTGELFF
cdr3_nt: TGTGCCAGCAGGAGGACAGGGGGAGGGACCGGGGAGCTGTTTTTT

d_call: TRBD2
j_call: TRBJ2-1
v_call: TRBV9
clone_size: .
cdr3_aa: CASSAGLRGFGEQFF
cdr3_nt: TGTGCCAGCAGCGCGGGACTAAGGGGCTTCGGGGAGCAGTTCTTC

d_call: .
j_call: TRBJ2-6
v_call: TRBV27
clone_size: once
cdr3_aa: CASSLDRRSLGANVLTF
cdr3_nt: TGTGCCAGCAGTTTGGACAGACGATCTCTGGGGGCCAACGTCCTGACTTTC

d_call: TRBD1
j_call: TRBJ2-7
v_call: TRBV10-3
clone_size: .
cdr3_aa: CAISDGDRGYEQYF
cdr3_nt: TGTGCCATCAGTGACGGGGACAGGGGATACGAGCAGTACTTC

d_call: .
j_call: TRBJ2-7
v_call: TRBV13
clone_size: once
cdr3_aa: CASSFRTEQYF
cdr3_nt: TGTGCCAGCAGCTTTCGGACAGAGCAGTACTTC

d_call: TRBD2
j_call: TRBJ2-7
v_call: TRBV29-1
clone_size: .
cdr3_aa: CSVGLGGRTYEQYF
cdr3_nt: TGCAGCGTTGGCCTCGGCGGGAGGACCTACGAGCAGTACTTC

d_call: .
j_call: TRBJ1-5
v_call: TRBV5-6
clone_size: .
cdr3_aa: CASSARGYQPQHF
cdr3_nt: TGTGCCAGCAGCGCCCGCGGTTATCAGCCCCAGCATTTT

d_call: .
j_call: TRBJ2-5
v_call: TRBV28
clone_size: few
cdr3_aa: CASRAVNKETQYF
cdr3_nt: TGTGCCAGCAGGGCAGTGAACAAAGAGACCCAGTACTTC

d_call: TRBD2
j_call: TRBJ2-7
v_call: TRBV10-3
clone_size: few
cdr3_aa: CAIKSGTSGYEQYF
cdr3_nt: TGTGCCATCAAATCCGGGACTAGCGGCTACGAGCAGTACTTC